Listed here are 5 T cell receptor beta chains from one sample, sequenced in a study of cytomegalovirus exposure and HLA in healthy donors. In the PCR, 60 Vbeta and 13 Jbeta primers were used. The repertoire was sequenced with immunoSEQ multiplex PCR; TCRdb's copy has only in-frame clones and lacks some. The sample has roughly 110,000 clones; more than 70% are singletons. Sequenced sample: PBMCs. All receptors come from a man aged 35-49 years in good health and CMV-seronegative.

The chain combines TRBV6-6 with TRBJ2-1, with 9 nucleotides matching TRBD2. The CDR3 consists of 15 residues. V lost 8 bases, J lost 0 bases, and 5 bases stayed unmatched. In germline, CDR1 is MNHNY, CDR2 SVGAGI (reference sequence). The CDR3 spells CASYQTSGSYNEQFF. CDR3 nucleotide sequence: TGTGCCAGCTACCAGACTAGCGGCTCCTACAATGAGCAGTTCTTC.

The chain couples TRBV6-4 to TRBJ1-6; D is undetermined. The CDR3 covers 13 residues. Trimming removed 0 bases at V and 8 bases at J, with 5 bases between. Germline V gene lookup returns CDR1 MRHNA and CDR2 SNTAGT. The CDR3 region has the DNA TGTGCCAGCAGTGACTCAACTGATTCACCCCTCCACTTT. Translating gives CASSDSTDSPLHF.

V usage is TRBV27 and J usage is TRBJ1-1, with a tentative D call TRBD1 (6 bases). The CDR3 runs to 14 residues. Per germline, CDR1 MNHEY and CDR2 SMNVEV (reference sequence). V was clipped by 2 bases and J by 1 base, with 8 bases between them. CDR3 amino acids: CASSLMTGNTEAFF. The CDR3 bases are TGTGCCAGCAGTTTAATGACAGGGAACACTGAAGCTTTCTTT.

The chain couples TRBV7-2 to TRBJ1-3; D gene uncertain. The CDR3 contains 13 residues. The germline gives CDR1 SGHTA, CDR2 FQGNSA. V lost 1 base, J lost 4 bases, and 5 bases lay in between. The CDR3 DNA reads TGTGCCAGCAGCTTAGTCCTGGGAAACACCATATATTTT. It yields the protein CASSLVLGNTIYF.

The chain carries TRBV11-2 and TRBJ2-3, with 7 bases matching TRBD2. The CDR3 length is 17 residues. The trim removed 2 bases at V and 3 bases at J, leaving 11 bases unmatched. Germline assignment: CDR1 SGHAT and CDR2 FQNNGV. The CDR3 bases are TGTGCCAGCAGCTTATCCCCCCGGGGGGATCGGACAGATACGCAGTATTTT. As protein: CASSLSPRGDRTDTQYF.